A single sample gave rise to the 8 T cell receptor beta chains below, sequenced in a study of T cells in Graves' hyperthyroidism and ophthalmopathy. Amplified TCR beta CDR3 regions derived from RNA transcripts. TCR CDR3 regions were first amplified by RT-PCR with HTBI primers. TCRdb fed the multiplex PCR reads into MiXCR, producing one record per CDR3 protein. The sample holds some 560,000 distinct CDR3 sequences; 14% are singletons and the top ten take more than 11%. The sequenced sample was blood. The source of these receptors is a woman in her 40s with Graves' hyperthyroidism.

This clonotype was found many times. The chain combines TRBV2 with TRBJ2-4; TRBD2 is a possible D gene (5 bases). V was trimmed by 6 bases and J by 3 bases, leaving 9 bases between them. The CDR3 length is 13 residues. Per the germline V gene, CDR1 is SNHLY and CDR2 is FYNNEI. The CDR3 DNA reads TGTGCCAGCAGCCTGGGAGTCAAAAACATTCAGTACTTC. This sequence encodes CASSLGVKNIQYF.

The chain employs TRBV24-1 and TRBJ2-2, with TRBD2 matching 9 bases. This CDR3 region has 15 residues. Losses at the gene ends were 6 bases for V and 4 bases for J; bases not matched to a gene: 5. Germline assignment: CDR1 KGHDR and CDR2 SFDVKD. In DNA form, the CDR3 reads TGTGCCACCAGTCACGGTAGCGGGAGCACCGGGGAGCTGTTTTTT. Translated, it gives CATSHGSGSTGELFF.

The chain links TRBV25-1 to TRBJ1-5; D remains unclear. The germline gives CDR1 MGHDK, CDR2 SYGVNS. V lost 2 bases and J 0 bases, leaving 17 bases between the germline ends. This CDR3 contains 18 residues. The DNA for the CDR3 is TGTGCCAGCAGTGAACAGGTGAAGTGCCGACATAGCAATCAGCCCCAGCATTTT. Its protein product is CASSEQVKCRHSNQPQHF.

The sample holds many counts of this clonotype. The CDR3 sequence: CSARAGQGAPDTQYF. In DNA, the CDR3 is TGCAGTGCTAGAGCAGGACAGGGGGCCCCAGATACGCAGTATTTT. The chain has TRBV20-1 and TRBJ2-3, with 11 bases matching TRBD1. Per the germline V gene, CDR1 is DFQATT and CDR2 is SNEGSKA (reference sequence). Unmatched junction bases numbered 4, after V lost 1 base and J lost 4 bases. The CDR3 covers 15 residues.

V is TRBV20-1 and J is TRBJ2-1; D not certain. The CDR3 length is 13 residues. Germline CDR1 DFQATT, CDR2 SNEGSKA (reference sequence). The V end lost 1 base, the J end lost 6 bases, and 10 bases lay between the germline ends. As DNA, the CDR3 is TGCAGTGCTAGAGGCCCTTTAAGCAATGAGCAGTTCTTC. Translating it yields CSARGPLSNEQFF.

This clonotype was observed at least ten times. The V gene is TRBV7-9, the J gene TRBJ2-1, with 11 bases identical to TRBD2. CDR1 is SEHNR and CDR2 is FQNEAQ in the germline V gene (reference sequence). The CDR3 runs 17 residues. V gave up 4 bases and J gave up 1 base; unmatched junction bases: 6. The CDR3 protein is CASSSGLAAISYNEQFF. CDR3 sequence (DNA): TGTGCCAGCAGCTCGGGACTAGCGGCTATTTCCTACAATGAGCAGTTCTTC. The entire variable domain, with the rest obtained from reference TRBV7-9 and TRBJ2-1, is as follows: DTGVSQNPRHKITKRGQNVTFRCDPISEHNRLYWYRQTLGQGPEFLTYFQNEAQLEKSRLLSDRFSAERPKGSFSTLEIQRTEQGDSAMYLCASSSGLAAISYNEQFFGPGTRLTVL.

In this sample, this clonotype turned up many times. The chain uses TRBV7-8 and TRBJ2-7; no firm D call. The CDR3 spans 14 residues. Germline V gene data show CDR1 as SGHVS and CDR2 as FQNEAQ. The V end lost 1 base, the J end lost 0 bases, and 7 bases lay between the germline ends. For the CDR3, the DNA is TGTGCCAGCAGCTTAGGAGGCTTCTCCTACGAGCAGTACTTC. Translation gives CASSLGGFSYEQYF.

The V and J genes are TRBV20-1 and TRBJ2-1; D is perhaps TRBD1 or TRBD2 (6 bases each). The CDR3 extends over 15 amino acids. The V and J ends lost 1 base and 7 bases respectively, with 17 bases between them. CDR1 and CDR2 from the germline V gene are DFQATT and SNEGSKA (reference sequence). CDR3: CSARVGVGGENEQFF. CDR3 in DNA: TGCAGTGCTAGAGTGGGGGTGGGGGGCGAGAATGAGCAGTTCTTC.